This is a list of T cell receptor beta chains from one sample in a study of identical twins. Each CDR3 protein gets one entry after TCRdb re-called the 5' RACE reads with MiXCR. In the table there are about 520,000 distinct CDR3 sequences, 22% of which are singletons. A further study also used this sample, focusing on T cells expressing NK-cell markers.

Sequenced input: CD4+ T cells sorted from blood. Every receptor here comes from a woman under 30 in good health. Each CDR3 is given with its conserved first and last residue. D genes are given only for firm matches. Size tells how often a clone was seen (once, few, many) or the class of an expanded clone, and some rows leave it out.

clone_size,j_call,v_call,d_call,cdr3_nt,cdr3_aa
NA,TRBJ1-2,TRBV21-1,NA,TGTGCCGAACGAAGGGGGTTCGGCTACACCTTC,CAERRGFGYTF
few,TRBJ2-1,TRBV2,TRBD2,TGTGCCAGCAGGACCGGGACTAGCCCAAACAATGAGCAGTTCTTC,CASRTGTSPNNEQFF
NA,TRBJ2-2,TRBV4-1,NA,TGCGCCAGCAGCCAGACCGGCCCCATTTCATCCGGGGAGCTGTTTTTT,CASSQTGPISSGELFF
few,TRBJ1-4,TRBV6-1,NA,TGTGCCAGCAGTAAGTGGGCCGGAAAGGAGGAAAAACTGTTTTTT,CASSKWAGKEEKLFF
few,TRBJ2-2,TRBV27,TRBD2,TGTGCCAGCAGTTTACACCGGGGCGGGAGGAACACCGGGGAGCTGTTTTTT,CASSLHRGGRNTGELFF
NA,TRBJ1-1,TRBV6-5,NA,TGTGCCAGCAGTTACGGCGGGGTTACTGAAGCTTTCTTT,CASSYGGVTEAFF
NA,TRBJ2-5,TRBV6-2/TRBV6-3,NA,TGTGCCATCGACAGTGGAGAGACCCAGTACTTC,CAIDSGETQYF
NA,TRBJ2-1,TRBV18,TRBD2,TGTGCCAGCTCACCGAAAGCGGGAGGGTCCTACAATGAGCAGTTCTTC,CASSPKAGGSYNEQFF
NA,TRBJ2-7,TRBV11-2,TRBD2,TGTGCCAGCAGCTTGGGACATACCGGGACTAGCTTCCCCCACGAGCAGTACTTC,CASSLGHTGTSFPHEQYF
NA,TRBJ2-7,TRBV3-1,TRBD1,TGTGCCAGCAGCCAAGATCGTTGGGACAGCAGAACCTACGAGCAGTACTTC,CASSQDRWDSRTYEQYF
NA,TRBJ2-3,TRBV7-8,NA,TGTGCCAGCAGCTTAGCCAGCAGTGCGGGCACAGATACGCAGTATTTT,CASSLASSAGTDTQYF
NA,TRBJ2-5,TRBV7-2,NA,TGTGCCAGCAGCTTAGTGGTCAGTCAAGAGACCCAGTACTTC,CASSLVVSQETQYF
NA,TRBJ1-3,TRBV20-1,NA,TGCAGTGCTAGATACAGGGTAAACACCATATATTTT,CSARYRVNTIYF
NA,TRBJ2-5,TRBV20-1,TRBD2,TGCAGTGCTAGGTGGCTAGCGGTAGAGACCCAGTACTTC,CSARWLAVETQYF
NA,TRBJ2-2,TRBV5-4,TRBD2,TGTGCCAGCAGCTTGGTTCTAGCGGCTAGCGGGGAGCTGTTTTTT,CASSLVLAASGELFF
NA,TRBJ2-7,TRBV6-2/TRBV6-3,TRBD2,TGTGCCAGCAGTTACCGTCGACTAGCGGGGGTTACCCCTCCTCGAGAGCAGTACTTC,CASSYRRLAGVTPPREQYF
NA,TRBJ1-5,TRBV4-3,NA,TGCGCCAGCAGCCAAGATGTATGGACTGGCAATCAGCCCCAGCATTTT,CASSQDVWTGNQPQHF
NA,TRBJ2-1,TRBV7-9,TRBD2,TGTGCCAGCAGCCCGGGGCGGGAGGGGTCTGAGCAGTTCTTC,CASSPGREGSEQFF
many,TRBJ2-7,TRBV9,NA,TGTGCCAGCAGCCCCCCAGGGCGCTCCTACGAGCAGTACTTC,CASSPPGRSYEQYF
few,TRBJ2-2,TRBV9,NA,TGTGCCAGCAGCGGTAGCGGTTCGAACACCGGGGAGCTGTTTTTT,CASSGSGSNTGELFF